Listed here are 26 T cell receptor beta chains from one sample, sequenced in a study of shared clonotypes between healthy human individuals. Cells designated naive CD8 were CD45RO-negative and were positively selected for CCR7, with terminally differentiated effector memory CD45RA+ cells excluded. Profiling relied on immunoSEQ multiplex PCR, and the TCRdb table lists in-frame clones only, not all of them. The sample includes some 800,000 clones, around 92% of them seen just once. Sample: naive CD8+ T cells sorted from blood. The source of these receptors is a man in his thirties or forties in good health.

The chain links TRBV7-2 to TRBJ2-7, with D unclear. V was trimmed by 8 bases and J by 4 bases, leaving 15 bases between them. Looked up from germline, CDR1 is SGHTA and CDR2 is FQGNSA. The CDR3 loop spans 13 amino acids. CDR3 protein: CASRGPRVYEQYF. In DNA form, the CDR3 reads TGTGCCAGCCGAGGACCCCGGGTATACGAGCAGTACTTC.

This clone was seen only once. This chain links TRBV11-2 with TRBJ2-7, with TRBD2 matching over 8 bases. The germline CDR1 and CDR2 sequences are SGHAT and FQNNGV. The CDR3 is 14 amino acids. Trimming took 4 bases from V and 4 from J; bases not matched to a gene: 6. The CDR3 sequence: CASSSSGSPYEQYF. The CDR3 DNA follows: TGTGCCAGCAGCTCGAGCGGGAGTCCGTACGAGCAGTACTTC.

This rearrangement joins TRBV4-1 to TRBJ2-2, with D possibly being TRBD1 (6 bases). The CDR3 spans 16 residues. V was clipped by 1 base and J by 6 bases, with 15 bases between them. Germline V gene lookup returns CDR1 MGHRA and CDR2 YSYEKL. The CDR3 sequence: CASSQVETGAPGELFF. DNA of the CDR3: TGCGCCAGCAGCCAAGTAGAGACAGGAGCCCCCGGGGAGCTGTTTTTT.

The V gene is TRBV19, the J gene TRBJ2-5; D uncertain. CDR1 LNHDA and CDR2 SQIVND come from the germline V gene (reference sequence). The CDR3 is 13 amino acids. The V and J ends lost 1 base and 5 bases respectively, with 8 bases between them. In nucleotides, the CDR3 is TGTGCCAGTAGTATAGCAGGATGGGAGACCCAGTACTTC. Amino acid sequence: CASSIAGWETQYF. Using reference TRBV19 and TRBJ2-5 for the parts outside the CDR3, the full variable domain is DGGITQSPKYLFRKEGQNVTLSCEQNLNHDAMYWYRQDPGQGLRLIYYSQIVNDFQKGDIAEGYSVSREKKESFPLTVTSAQKNPTAFYLCASSIAGWETQYFGPGTRLLVL.

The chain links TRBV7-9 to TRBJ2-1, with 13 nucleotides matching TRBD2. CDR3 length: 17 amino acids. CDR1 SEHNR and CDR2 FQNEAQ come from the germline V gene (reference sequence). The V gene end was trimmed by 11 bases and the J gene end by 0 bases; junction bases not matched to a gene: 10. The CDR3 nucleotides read TGTGCCGTCCCCGGACTAGCGGGGGAGAGCTCCTACAATGAGCAGTTCTTC. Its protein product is CAVPGLAGESSYNEQFF.

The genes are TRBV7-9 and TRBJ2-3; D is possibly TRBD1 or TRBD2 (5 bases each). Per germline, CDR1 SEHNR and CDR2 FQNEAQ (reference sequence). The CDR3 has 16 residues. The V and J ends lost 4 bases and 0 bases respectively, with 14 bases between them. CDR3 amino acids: CASSSGDGKSTDTQYF. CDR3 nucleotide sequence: TGTGCCAGCAGCTCCGGGGACGGGAAGAGCACAGATACGCAGTATTTT.

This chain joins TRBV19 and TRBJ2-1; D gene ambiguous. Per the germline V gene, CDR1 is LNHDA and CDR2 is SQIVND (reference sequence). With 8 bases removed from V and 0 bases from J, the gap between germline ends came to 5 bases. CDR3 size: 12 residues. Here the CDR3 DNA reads TGTGCCAGTTCGGGCTCCTACAATGAGCAGTTCTTC. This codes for CASSGSYNEQFF.

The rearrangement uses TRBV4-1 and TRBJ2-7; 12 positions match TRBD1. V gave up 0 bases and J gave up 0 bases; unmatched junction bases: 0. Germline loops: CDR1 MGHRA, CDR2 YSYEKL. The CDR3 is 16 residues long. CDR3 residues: CASSQEGQGASYEQYF. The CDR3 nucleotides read TGCGCCAGCAGCCAAGAGGGACAGGGGGCCTCCTACGAGCAGTACTTC.

This CDR3 reads CASSLGVLGPGTYEQYF. The CDR3 region has the DNA TGTGCCAGCAGCTTAGGGGTGTTGGGGCCAGGAACCTACGAGCAGTACTTC. J is TRBJ2-7 and V is TRBV7-9; D may be TRBD1 (5 bases). This CDR3 is 17 amino acids long. Germline values: CDR1 SEHNR, CDR2 FQNEAQ (reference sequence). V lost 1 base to trimming and J lost 2 bases, with 18 bases between them.

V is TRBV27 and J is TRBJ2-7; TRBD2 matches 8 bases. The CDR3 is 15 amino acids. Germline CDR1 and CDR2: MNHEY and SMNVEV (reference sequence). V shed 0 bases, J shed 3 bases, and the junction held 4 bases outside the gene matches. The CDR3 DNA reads TGTGCCAGCAGTTTATCGCCGCTAGCGGGCTACGAGCAGTACTTC. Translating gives CASSLSPLAGYEQYF.

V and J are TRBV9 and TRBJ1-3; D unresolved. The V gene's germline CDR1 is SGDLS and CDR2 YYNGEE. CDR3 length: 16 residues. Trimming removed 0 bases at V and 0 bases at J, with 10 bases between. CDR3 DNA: TGTGCCAGCAGCGTAGGACCGAACCACTCTGGAAACACCATATATTTT. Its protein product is CASSVGPNHSGNTIYF.

The CDR3 DNA sequence: TGTGCCAGCAGCTTACCGGGGGGATATGAAAACACCGGGGAGCTGTTTTTT. This sequence encodes CASSLPGGYENTGELFF. The J gene is TRBJ2-2, the V gene TRBV7-8; 7 bases are shared with TRBD2. Germline CDR1 SGHVS, CDR2 FQNEAQ. J gave up 2 bases and V 2 bases, and 8 bases lay outside the gene matches. This CDR3 spans 17 amino acids. The whole variable domain, filled in from reference TRBV7-8 and TRBJ2-2, reads GAGVSQSPRYKVAKRGQDVALRCDPISGHVSLFWYQQALGQGPEFLTYFQNEAQLDKSGLPSDRFFAERPEGSVSTLKIQRTQQEDSAVYLCASSLPGGYENTGELFFGEGSRLTVL.

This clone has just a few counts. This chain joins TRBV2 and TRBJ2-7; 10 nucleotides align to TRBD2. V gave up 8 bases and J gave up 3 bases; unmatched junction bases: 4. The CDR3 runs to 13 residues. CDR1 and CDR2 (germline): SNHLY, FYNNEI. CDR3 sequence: CASGLADYYEQYF. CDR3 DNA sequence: TGTGCCAGCGGACTAGCGGACTACTACGAGCAGTACTTC.

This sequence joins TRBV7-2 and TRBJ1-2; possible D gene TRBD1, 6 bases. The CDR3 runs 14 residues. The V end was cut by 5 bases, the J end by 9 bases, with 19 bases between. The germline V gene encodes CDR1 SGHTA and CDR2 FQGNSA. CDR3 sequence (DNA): TGTGCCAGCAGCCCTGAGGGGGGGGGCGCCCGCTACACCTTC. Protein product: CASSPEGGGARYTF.

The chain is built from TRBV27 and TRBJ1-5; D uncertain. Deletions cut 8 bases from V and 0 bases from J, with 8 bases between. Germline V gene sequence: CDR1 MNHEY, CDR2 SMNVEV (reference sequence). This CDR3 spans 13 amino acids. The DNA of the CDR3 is TGTGCCAGCGCGCCTTATAGCAATCAGCCCCAGCATTTT. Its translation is CASAPYSNQPQHF.

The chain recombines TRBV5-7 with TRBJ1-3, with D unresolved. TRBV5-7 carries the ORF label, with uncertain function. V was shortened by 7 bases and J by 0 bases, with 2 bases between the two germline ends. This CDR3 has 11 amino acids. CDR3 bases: TGTGCCAGCTCCTCTGGAAACACCATATATTTT. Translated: CASSSGNTIYF.

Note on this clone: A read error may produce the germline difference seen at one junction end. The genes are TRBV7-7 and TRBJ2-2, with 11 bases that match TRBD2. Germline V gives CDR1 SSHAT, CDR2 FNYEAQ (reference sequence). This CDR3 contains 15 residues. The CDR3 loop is CASSLAGGPGGELFF. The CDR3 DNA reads TGTGCTAGCAGCTTAGCGGGAGGGCCCGGCGGGGAGCTGTTTTTT. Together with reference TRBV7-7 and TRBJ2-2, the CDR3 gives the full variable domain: GAGVSQSPRYKVTKRGQDVTLRCDPISSHATLYWYQQALGQGPEFLTYFNYEAQPDKSGLPSDRFSAERPEGSISTLTIQRTEQRDSAMYRCASSLAGGPGGELFFGEGSRLTVL.

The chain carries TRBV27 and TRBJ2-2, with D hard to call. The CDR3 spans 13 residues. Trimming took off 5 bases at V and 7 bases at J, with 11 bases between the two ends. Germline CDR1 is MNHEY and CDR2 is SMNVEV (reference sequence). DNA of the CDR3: TGTGCCAGCAGTCTGCCAAAGGTCGGGGAGCTGTTTTTT. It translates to CASSLPKVGELFF.

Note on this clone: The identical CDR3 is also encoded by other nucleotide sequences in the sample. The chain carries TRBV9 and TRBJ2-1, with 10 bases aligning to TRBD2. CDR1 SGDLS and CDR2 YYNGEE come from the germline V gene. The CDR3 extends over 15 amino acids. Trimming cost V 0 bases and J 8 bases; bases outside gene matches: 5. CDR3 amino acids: CASSVGLAGEYEQFF. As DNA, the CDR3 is TGTGCCAGCAGCGTAGGTCTAGCGGGAGAATATGAGCAGTTCTTC.

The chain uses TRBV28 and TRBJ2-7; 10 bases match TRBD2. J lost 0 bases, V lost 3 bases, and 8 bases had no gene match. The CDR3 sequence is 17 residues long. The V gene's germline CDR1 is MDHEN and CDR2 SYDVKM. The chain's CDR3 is CASSFPLSGRNSYEQYF. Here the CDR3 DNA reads TGTGCCAGCAGTTTCCCCCTTAGCGGGAGGAACTCCTACGAGCAGTACTTC.

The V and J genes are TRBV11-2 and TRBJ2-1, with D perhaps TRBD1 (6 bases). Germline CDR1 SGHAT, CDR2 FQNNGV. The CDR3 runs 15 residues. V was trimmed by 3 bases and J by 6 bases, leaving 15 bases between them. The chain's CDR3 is CASSFLVGALNEQFF. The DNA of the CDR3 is TGTGCCAGCAGCTTTCTTGTGGGGGCTCTCAATGAGCAGTTCTTC.

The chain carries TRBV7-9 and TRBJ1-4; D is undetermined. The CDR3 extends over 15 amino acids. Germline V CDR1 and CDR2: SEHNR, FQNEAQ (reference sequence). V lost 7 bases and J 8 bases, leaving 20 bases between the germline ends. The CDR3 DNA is TGTGCCAGCACCGTGGACCGGGAGCAGAGAGAAAAACTGTTTTTT. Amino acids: CASTVDREQREKLFF.

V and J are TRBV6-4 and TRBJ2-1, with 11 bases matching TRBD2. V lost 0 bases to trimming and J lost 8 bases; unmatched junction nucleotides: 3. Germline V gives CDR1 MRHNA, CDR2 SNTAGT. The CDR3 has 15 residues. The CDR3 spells CASSDSSGRVDEQFF. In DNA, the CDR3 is TGTGCCAGCAGTGACTCTAGCGGGAGGGTAGATGAGCAGTTCTTC.

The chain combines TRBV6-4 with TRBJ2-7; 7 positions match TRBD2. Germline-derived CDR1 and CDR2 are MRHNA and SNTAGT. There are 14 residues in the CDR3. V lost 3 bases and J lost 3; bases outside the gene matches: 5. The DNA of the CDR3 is TGTGCCAGCAGTGAACCGGGAGGCAACTACGAGCAGTACTTC. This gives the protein CASSEPGGNYEQYF.

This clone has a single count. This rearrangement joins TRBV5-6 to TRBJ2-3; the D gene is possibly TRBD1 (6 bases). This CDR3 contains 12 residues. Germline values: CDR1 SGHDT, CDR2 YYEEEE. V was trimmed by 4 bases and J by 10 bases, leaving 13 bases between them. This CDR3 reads CASSPVRGAQYF. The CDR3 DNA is TGTGCCAGCAGCCCGGTCAGGGGTGCGCAGTATTTT. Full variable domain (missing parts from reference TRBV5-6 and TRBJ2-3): DAGVTQSPTHLIKTRGQQVTLRCSPKSGHDTVSWYQQALGQGPQFIFQYYEEEERQRGNFPDRFSGHQFPNYSSELNVNALLLGDSALYLCASSPVRGAQYFGPGTRLTVL.

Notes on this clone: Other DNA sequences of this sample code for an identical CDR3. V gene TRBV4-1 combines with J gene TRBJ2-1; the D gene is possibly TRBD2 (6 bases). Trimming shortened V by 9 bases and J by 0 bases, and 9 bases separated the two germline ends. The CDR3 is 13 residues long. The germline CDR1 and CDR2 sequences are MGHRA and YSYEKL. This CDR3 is CASSGSSYNEQFF. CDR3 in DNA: TGCGCCAGTAGCGGTAGCTCCTACAATGAGCAGTTCTTC.